This T cell receptor beta chain emerged from a study of OX40 agonist ivuxolimab in advanced cancers. Overall study findings and caveats: CD8+ T cells were the subset that, on average, had more expanded clones than CD4+.

Measured with immunoSEQ multiplex PCR; TCRdb has only the in-frame clones, and not every one. The table includes some 42,000 clones, about four fifths detected once. In germline, CDR1 is SNHLY, CDR2 FYNNEI. CDR3 size: 15 residues. V lost 1 base and J lost 3, with 12 bases in between. Worth noting for this clone: Its antigen remains unidentified.

The TCR sequence derives from an adult with an advanced solid tumor such as melanoma, head and neck, liver or kidney cancer. This chain links TRBV2 with TRBJ1-1; D gene unclear. Specimen: CD4+ or CD8+ T cells sorted from blood, collected in a trial of the OX40 agonist ivuxolimab. CDR3 coding DNA: TGTGCCAGCAGTGAAGGGTTGGTGGGAGACACTGAAGCTTTCTTT. This codes for CASSEGLVGDTEAFF.